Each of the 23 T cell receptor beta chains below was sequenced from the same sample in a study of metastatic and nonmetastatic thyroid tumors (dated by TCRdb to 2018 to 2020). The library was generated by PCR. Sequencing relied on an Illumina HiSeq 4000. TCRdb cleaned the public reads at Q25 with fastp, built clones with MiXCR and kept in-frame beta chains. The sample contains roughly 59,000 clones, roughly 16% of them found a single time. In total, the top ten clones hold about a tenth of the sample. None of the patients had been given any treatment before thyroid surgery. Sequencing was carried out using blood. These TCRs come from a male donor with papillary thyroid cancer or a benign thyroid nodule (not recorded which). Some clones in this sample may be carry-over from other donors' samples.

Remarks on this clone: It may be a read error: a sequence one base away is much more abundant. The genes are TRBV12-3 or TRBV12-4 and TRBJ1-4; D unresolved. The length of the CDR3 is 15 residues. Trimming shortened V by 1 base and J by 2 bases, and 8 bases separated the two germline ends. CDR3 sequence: CASSLVPYTNEKLFF. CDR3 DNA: TGTGCCAGCAGTTTAGTGCCGTATACTAATGAAAAACTGTTTTTT.

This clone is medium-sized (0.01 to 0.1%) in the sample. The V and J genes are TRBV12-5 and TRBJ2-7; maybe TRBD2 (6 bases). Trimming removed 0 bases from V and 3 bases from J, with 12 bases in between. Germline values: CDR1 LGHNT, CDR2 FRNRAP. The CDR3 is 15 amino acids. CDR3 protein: CASGLVLAGLYEQYV. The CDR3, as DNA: TGTGCTAGTGGTTTGGTACTAGCTGGACTCTACGAGCAGTACGTC.

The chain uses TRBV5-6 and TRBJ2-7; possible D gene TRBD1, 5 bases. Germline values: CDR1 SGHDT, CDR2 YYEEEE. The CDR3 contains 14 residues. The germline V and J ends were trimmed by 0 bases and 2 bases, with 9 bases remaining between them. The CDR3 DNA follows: TGTGCCAGCAGCTTGGGCGGACAAACCTACGAGCAGTACGTC. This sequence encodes CASSLGGQTYEQYV.

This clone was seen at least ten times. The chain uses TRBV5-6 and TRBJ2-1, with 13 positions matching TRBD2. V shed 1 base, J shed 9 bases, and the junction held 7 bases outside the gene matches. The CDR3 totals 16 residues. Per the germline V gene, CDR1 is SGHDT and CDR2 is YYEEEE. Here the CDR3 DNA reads TGTGCCAGCAGCTTGACCGGGACTAGCGGGACGAGTGAGCAGTTCTTC. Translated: CASSLTGTSGTSEQFF.

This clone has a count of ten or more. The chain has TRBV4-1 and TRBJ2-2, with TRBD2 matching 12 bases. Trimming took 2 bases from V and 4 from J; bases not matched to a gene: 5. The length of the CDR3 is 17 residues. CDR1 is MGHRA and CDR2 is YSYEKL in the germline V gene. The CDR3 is CASSQRLAGGPTGELFF. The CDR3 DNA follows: TGCGCCAGCAGCCAAAGGCTAGCGGGGGGGCCCACCGGGGAGCTGTTTTTT.

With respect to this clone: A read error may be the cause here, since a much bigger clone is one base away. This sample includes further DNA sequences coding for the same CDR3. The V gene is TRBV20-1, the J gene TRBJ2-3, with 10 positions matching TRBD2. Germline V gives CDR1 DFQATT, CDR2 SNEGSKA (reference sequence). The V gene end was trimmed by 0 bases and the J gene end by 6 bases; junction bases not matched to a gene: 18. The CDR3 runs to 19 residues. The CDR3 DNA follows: TGCAGTGCTAGAGATGGGGCTAGCGGGGGTCGACTGCCCGGGGATACGCAGTATTTT. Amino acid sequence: CSARDGASGGRLPGDTQYF.

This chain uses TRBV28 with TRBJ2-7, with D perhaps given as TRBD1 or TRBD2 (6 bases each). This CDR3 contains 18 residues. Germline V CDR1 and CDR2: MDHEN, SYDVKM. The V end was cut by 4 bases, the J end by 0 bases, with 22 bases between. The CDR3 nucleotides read TGTGCCAGCAGTTCAATATTCTACGGGGGCCGCACCTCCTACGAGCAGTACGTC. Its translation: CASSSIFYGGRTSYEQYV.

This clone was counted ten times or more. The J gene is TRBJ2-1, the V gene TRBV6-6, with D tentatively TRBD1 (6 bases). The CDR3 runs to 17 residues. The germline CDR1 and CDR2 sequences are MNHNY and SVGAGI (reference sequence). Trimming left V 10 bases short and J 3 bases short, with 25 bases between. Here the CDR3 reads CATRGGKSLLHYNEQFF. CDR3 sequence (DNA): TGTGCCACCCGAGGGGGTAAGAGTCTACTTCACTACAATGAGCAGTTCTTC.

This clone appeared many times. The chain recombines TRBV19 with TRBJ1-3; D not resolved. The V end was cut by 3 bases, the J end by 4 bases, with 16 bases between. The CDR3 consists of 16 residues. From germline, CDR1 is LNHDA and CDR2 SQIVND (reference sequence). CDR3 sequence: CASSMARPVEGNTIYF. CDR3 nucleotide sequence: TGTGCCAGTAGTATGGCCCGACCGGTGGAGGGAAACACCATATATTTT.

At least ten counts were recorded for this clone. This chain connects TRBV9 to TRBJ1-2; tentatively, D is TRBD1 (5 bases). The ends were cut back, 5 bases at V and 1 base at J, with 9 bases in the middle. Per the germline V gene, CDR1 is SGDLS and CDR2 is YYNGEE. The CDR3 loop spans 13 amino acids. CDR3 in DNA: TGTGCCAGCAGTGCGGACAATAACTATGGCTACACCTTC. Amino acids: CASSADNNYGYTF.

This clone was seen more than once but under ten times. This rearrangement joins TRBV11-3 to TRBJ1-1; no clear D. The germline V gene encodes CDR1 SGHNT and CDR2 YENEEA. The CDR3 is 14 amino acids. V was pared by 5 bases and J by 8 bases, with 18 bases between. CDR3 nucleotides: TGTGCCAGCAGCCCCCGGGAGGACGCAGCGGAAGCTTTCTTT. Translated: CASSPREDAAEAFF.

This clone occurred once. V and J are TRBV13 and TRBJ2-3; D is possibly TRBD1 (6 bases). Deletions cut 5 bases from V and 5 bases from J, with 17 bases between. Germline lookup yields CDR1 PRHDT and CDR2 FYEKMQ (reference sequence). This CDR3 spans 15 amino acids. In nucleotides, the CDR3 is TGTGCCAGCAGCCAAGATCTTCAGGGGTTAGATACGCAGTATTTT. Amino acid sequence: CASSQDLQGLDTQYF.

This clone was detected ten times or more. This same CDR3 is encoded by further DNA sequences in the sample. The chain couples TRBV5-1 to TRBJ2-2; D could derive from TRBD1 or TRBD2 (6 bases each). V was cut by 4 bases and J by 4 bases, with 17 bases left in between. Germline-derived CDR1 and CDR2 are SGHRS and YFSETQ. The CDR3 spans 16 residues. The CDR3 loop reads CASSTGQYGSTGELFF. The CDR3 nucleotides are TGCGCCAGCAGCACAGGACAGTACGGGAGCACCGGGGAGCTGTTTTTT.

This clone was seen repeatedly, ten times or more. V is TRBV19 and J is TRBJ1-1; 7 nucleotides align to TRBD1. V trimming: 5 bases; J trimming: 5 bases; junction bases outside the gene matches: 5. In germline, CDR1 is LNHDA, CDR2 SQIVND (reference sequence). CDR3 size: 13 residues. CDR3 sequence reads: CASSDRAGTEAFF. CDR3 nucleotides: TGTGCCAGTAGTGACAGGGCGGGTACTGAAGCTTTCTTT.

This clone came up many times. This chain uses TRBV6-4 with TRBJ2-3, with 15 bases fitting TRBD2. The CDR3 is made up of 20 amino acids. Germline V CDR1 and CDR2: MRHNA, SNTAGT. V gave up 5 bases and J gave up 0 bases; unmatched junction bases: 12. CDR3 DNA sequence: TGTGCCAGCAGTCATGGACTAGCGGGGGGGCACCCCTCTAGCACAGATACGCAGTATTTT. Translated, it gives CASSHGLAGGHPSSTDTQYF.

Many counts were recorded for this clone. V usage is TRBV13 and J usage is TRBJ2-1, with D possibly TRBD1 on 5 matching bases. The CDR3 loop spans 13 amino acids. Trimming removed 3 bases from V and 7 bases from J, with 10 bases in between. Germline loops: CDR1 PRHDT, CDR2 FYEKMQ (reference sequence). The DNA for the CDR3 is TGTGCCAGCAGCTTGACAGTATTAAATGAGCAGTTCTTC. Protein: CASSLTVLNEQFF.

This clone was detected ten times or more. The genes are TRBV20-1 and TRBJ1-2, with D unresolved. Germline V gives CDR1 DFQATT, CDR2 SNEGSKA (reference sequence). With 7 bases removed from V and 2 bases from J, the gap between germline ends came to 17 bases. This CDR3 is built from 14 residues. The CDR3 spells CSVQNPGSNYGYTF. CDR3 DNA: TGCAGTGTTCAAAACCCGGGTTCCAACTATGGCTACACCTTC.

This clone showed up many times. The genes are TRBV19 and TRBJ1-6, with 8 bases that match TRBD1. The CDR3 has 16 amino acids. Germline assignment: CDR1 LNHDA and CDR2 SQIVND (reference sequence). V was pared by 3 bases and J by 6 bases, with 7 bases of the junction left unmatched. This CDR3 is CASSIGWTGINSPLHF. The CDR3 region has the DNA TGTGCCAGTAGTATCGGCTGGACAGGGATTAATTCACCCCTCCACTTT.

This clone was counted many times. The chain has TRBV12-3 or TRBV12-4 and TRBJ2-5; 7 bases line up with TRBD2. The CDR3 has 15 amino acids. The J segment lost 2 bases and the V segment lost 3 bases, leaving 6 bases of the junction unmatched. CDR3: CASSLSGATQETQYF. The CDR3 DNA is TGTGCCAGCAGTTTGAGCGGGGCGACACAAGAGACCCAGTACTTC.

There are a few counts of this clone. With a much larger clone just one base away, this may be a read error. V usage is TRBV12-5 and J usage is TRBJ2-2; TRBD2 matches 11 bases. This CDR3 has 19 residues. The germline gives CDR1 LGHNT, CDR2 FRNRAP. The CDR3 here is CATGSARTSGRINTGELFF. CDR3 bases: TGTGCTACTGGTTCAGCCCGCACTAGCGGGAGAATAAACACCGGGGAGCTGTTTTTT.

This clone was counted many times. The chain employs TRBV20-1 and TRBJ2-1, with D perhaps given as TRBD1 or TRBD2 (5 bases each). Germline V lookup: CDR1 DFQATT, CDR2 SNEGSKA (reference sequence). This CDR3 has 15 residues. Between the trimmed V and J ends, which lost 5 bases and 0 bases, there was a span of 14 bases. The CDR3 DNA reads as TGCAGTGCTGACACGGGACGGACCTCCTACAATGAGCAGTTCTTC. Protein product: CSADTGRTSYNEQFF.

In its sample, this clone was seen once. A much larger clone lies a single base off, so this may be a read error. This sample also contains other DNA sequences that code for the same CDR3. CDR3: CASSQEIAGGLETQYF. The CDR3 DNA is TGTGCCAGCAGCCAAGAGATAGCGGGTGGGCTGGAGACCCAGTACTTC. V usage is TRBV3-1 and J usage is TRBJ2-5, with 7 bases matching TRBD2. Germline V lookup: CDR1 LGHDT, CDR2 YNNKEL (reference sequence). The CDR3 spans 16 residues. The ends lost 0 bases at V and 5 bases at J; junction bases unmatched: 9.

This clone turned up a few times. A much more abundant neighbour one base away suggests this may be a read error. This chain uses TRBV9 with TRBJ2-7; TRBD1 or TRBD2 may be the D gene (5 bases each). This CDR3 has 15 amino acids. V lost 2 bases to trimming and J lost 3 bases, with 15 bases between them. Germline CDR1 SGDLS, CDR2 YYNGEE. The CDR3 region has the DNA TGTGCCAGCAGCGTGAGGGGCGCAGCCTACTACGAGCAGTACTTC. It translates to CASSVRGAAYYEQYF.